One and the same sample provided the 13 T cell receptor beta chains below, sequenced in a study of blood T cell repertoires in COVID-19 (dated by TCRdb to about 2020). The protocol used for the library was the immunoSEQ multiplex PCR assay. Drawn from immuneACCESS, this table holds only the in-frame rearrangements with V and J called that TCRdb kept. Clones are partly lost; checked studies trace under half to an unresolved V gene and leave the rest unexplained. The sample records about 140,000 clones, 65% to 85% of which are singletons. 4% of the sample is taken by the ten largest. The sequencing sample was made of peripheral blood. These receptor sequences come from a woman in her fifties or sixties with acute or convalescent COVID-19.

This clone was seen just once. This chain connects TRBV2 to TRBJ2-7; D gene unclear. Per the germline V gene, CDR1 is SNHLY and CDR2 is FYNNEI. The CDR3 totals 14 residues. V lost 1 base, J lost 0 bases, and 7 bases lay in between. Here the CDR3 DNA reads TGTGCCAGCAGTGAAGTTAACAGCTCCTACGAGCAGTACTTC. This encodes CASSEVNSSYEQYF.

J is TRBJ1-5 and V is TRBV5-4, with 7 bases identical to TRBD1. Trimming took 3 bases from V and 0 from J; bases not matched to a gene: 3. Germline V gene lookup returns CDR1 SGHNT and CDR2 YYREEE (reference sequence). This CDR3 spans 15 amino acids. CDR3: CASSSQGGSNQPQHF. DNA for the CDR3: TGTGCCAGCAGCTCCCAGGGGGGTAGCAATCAGCCCCAGCATTTT. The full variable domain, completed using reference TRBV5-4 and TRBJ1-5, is ETGVTQSPTHLIKTRGQQVTLRCSSQSGHNTVSWYQQALGQGPQFIFQYYREEENGRGNFPPRFSGLQFPNYSSELNVNALELDDSALYLCASSSQGGSNQPQHFGDGTRLSIL.

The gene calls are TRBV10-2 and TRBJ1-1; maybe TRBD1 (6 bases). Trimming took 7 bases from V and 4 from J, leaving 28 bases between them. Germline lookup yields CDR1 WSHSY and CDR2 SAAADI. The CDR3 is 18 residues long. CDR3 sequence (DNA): TGCGCCAGCATAGAGGGTGCAGGGGCAAACGATCTGTCCACTGAAGCTTTCTTT. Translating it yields CASIEGAGANDLSTEAFF.

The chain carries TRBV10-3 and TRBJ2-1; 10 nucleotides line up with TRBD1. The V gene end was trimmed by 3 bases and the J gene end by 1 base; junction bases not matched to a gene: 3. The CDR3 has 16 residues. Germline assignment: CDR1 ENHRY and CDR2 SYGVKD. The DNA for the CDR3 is TGTGCCATCAGTGACCCGGACAGGGGGTCCTACAATGAGCAGTTCTTC. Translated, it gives CAISDPDRGSYNEQFF.

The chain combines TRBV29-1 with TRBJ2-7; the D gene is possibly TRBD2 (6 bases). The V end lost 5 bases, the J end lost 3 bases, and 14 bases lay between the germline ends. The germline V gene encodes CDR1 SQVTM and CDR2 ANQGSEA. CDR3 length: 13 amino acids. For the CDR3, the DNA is TGCAGCGTTTCAGGAGGGAGACTCTACGAGCAGTACTTC. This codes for CSVSGGRLYEQYF.

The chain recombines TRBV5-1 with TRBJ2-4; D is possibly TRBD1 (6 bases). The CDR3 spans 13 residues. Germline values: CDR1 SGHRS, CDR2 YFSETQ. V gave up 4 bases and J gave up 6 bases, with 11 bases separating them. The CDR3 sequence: CASSTGRGNIQYF. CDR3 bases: TGCGCCAGCAGCACAGGCAGGGGAAACATTCAGTACTTC.

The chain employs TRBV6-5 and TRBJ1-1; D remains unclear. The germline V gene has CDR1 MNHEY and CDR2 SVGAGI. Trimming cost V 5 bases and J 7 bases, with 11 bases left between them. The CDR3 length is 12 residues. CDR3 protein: CASSIPSVEAFF. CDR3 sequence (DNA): TGTGCCAGCAGTATCCCCTCGGTTGAAGCTTTCTTT.

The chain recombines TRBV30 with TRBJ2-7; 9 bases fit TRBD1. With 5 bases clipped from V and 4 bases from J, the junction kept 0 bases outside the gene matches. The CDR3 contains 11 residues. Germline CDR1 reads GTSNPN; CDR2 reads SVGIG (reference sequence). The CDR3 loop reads CAWGQGYEQYF. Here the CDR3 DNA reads TGTGCCTGGGGACAGGGGTACGAGCAGTACTTC.

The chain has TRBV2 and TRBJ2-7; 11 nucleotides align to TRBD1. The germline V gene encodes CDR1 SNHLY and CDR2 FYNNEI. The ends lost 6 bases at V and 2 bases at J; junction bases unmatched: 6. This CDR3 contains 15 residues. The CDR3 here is CASSQGQGGPYEQYF. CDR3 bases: TGTGCCAGCAGCCAGGGACAGGGGGGGCCCTACGAGCAGTACTTC.

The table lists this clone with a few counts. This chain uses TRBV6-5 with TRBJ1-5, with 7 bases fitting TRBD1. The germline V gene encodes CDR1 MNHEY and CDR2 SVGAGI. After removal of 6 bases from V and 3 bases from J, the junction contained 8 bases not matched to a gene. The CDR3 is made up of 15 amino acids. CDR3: CASRNGTAYNQPQHF. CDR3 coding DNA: TGTGCCAGCAGGAATGGGACAGCCTACAATCAGCCCCAGCATTTT.

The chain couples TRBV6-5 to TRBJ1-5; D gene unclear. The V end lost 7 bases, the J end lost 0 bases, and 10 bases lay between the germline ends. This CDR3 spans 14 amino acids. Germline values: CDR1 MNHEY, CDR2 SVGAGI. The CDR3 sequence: CASNQDNSNQPQHF. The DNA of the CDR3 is TGTGCCAGCAACCAAGACAATAGCAATCAGCCCCAGCATTTT.

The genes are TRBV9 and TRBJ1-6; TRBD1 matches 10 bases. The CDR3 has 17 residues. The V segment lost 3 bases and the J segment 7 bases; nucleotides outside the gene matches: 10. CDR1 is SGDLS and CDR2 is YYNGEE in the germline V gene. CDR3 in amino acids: CASSDRPGTGANSPLHF. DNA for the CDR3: TGTGCCAGCAGCGATCGCCCCGGGACAGGGGCCAATTCACCCCTCCACTTT.

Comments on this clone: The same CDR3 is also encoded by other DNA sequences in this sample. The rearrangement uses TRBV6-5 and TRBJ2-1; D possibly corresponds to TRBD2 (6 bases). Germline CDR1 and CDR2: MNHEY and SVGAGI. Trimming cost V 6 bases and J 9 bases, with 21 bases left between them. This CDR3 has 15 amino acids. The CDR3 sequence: CASSPPGTFVFEQFF. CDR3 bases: TGTGCCAGCAGCCCCCCAGGGACTTTCGTATTTGAGCAGTTCTTC.